These T cell receptor beta chains were read from a single sample in a study of blood T cell repertoires in COVID-19. Sequencing used immunoSEQ multiplex PCR; TCRdb keeps in-frame clones, though not all of them. The sample lists a few hundred thousand clones, approximately 90% seen once, with 0.99% in the top ten. The sequenced sample consisted of peripheral blood. The receptors originated from a woman between 40 and 50 years old who had recovered from COVID-19. CDR3s include the opening cysteine and the closing phenylalanine or tryptophan.

j_gene | v_gene | CDR3aa
TRBJ1-2 | TRBV6-1 | CASSEAPTGRDYGYTF
TRBJ1-6 | TRBV2 | CASSVDRVVSPLHF
TRBJ1-4 | TRBV24-1 | CATSQHNEKLFF
TRBJ2-7 | TRBV16 | CASRRDFGEQYF
TRBJ1-4 | TRBV5-8 | CASSPQGTQKLFF
TRBJ2-7 | TRBV9 | CASSGYFAYEQYF
TRBJ2-3 | TRBV5-1 | CASSWGGTSGSSTDTQYF
TRBJ1-1 | TRBV5-4 | CASSRQGLGTEAFF
TRBJ1-2 | TRBV2 | CASSGRASKGYTF
TRBJ1-5 | TRBV15 | CATSTPGTLSNQPQHF
TRBJ1-2 | TRBV5-4 | CASSLAPRRVANYGYTF
TRBJ2-7 | TRBV5-1 | CASSPPLAGGPYEQYF
TRBJ2-3 | TRBV18 | CASSPPSGTDTQYF
TRBJ2-4 | TRBV30 | CAWSGRLGGNIQYF
TRBJ2-5 | TRBV15 | CATSRPGRGETQYF
TRBJ1-5 | TRBV19 | CATQAGGNQPQHF
TRBJ1-5 | TRBV6-5 | CASRPGQRRLPQHF
TRBJ1-2 | TRBV6-5 | CASSQTGSPYGYTF
TRBJ1-6 | TRBV30 | CAWRGGSGNSPLHF
TRBJ1-6 | TRBV27 | CASSSAGAYNSPLHF
TRBJ2-5 | TRBV24-1 | CATSDLRQRPRTQYF